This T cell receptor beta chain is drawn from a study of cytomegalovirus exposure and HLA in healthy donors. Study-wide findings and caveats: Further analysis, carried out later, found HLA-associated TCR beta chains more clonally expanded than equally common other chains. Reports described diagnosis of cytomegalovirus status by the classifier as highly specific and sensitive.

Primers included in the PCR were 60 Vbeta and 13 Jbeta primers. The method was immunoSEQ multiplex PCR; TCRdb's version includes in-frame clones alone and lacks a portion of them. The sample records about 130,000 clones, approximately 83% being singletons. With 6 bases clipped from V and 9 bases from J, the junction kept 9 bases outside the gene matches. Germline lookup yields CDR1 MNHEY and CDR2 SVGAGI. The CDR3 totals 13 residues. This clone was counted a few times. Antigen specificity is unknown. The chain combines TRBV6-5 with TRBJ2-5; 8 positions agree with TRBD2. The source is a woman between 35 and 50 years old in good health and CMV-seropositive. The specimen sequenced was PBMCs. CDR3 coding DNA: TGTGCCAGCAGCAAGCGGGAGCATTCGGCCCAGTACTTC. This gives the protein CASSKREHSAQYF.